These 26 T cell receptor beta chains were sequenced from one sample in a study of Ad26.COV2.S vaccination and SARS-CoV-2 variants. Stated treatment: about 20 received Ad26.COV2.S at low or high dose, single or two shots; 5 received placebo; per-sample allocation not given. It was on day 63 after the first vaccine or placebo injection that samples were taken. This table comes from immunoSEQ multiplex PCR, and its TCRdb copy is limited to in-frame clones, with some not included. The sample records 380,000 or so clones, 83% being singletons. Sequencing used peripheral blood, obtained in a trial of Ad26.COV2.S vaccine versus placebo. Receptor source: a person aged 18-60 years who received the Ad26.COV2.S COVID-19 vaccine or a placebo.

This chain links TRBV9 with TRBJ1-2; tentatively, D is TRBD1 (6 bases). CDR3 length: 15 residues. Trimming pared 4 bases from V and 4 bases from J, leaving 17 bases between. CDR1 SGDLS and CDR2 YYNGEE come from the germline V gene. For the CDR3, the DNA is TGTGCCAGCAGCCTAAATTCGGGGGCCCGCTATGGCTACACCTTC. This gives the protein CASSLNSGARYGYTF.

V and J are TRBV5-4 and TRBJ2-7, with TRBD2 matching 14 bases. Germline trimming cut 4 bases from V and 4 bases from J; bases unmatched to any gene: 7. The CDR3 covers 16 residues. Germline V gene sequence: CDR1 SGHNT, CDR2 YYREEE (reference sequence). CDR3 in amino acids: CASSAGTSGSKYEQYF. CDR3 DNA sequence: TGTGCCAGCAGCGCGGGGACTAGCGGGAGCAAGTACGAGCAGTACTTC. Using reference TRBV5-4 and TRBJ2-7 for the parts outside the CDR3, the full variable domain is ETGVTQSPTHLIKTRGQQVTLRCSSQSGHNTVSWYQQALGQGPQFIFQYYREEENGRGNFPPRFSGLQFPNYSSELNVNALELDDSALYLCASSAGTSGSKYEQYFGPGTRLTVT.

Points on this clone: This CDR3 is also generated by other DNA sequences in the sample. The chain joins TRBV5-4 to TRBJ2-1, with 14 positions matching TRBD2. Trimming cost V 2 bases and J 6 bases; bases outside gene matches: 1. This CDR3 contains 15 residues. Per germline, CDR1 SGHNT and CDR2 YYREEE (reference sequence). The CDR3 DNA is TGTGCCAGCAGCTTAGGACTAGCGGGAGGCAATGAGCAGTTCTTC. Protein: CASSLGLAGGNEQFF.

The chain carries TRBV3-1 (or the pseudogene TRBV3-2) and TRBJ2-3; no firm D call. V was pared by 1 base and J by 2 bases, with 10 bases between. The CDR3 extends over 15 amino acids. The V gene's germline CDR1 is LGHDT and CDR2 YNNKEL (reference sequence). CDR3 protein: CASSQGGRLTDTQYF. The CDR3 DNA reads TGTGCCAGCAGCCAAGGTGGGCGGCTCACAGATACGCAGTATTTT.

Notes on this clone: The identical CDR3 is also encoded by other nucleotide sequences in the sample. The chain recombines TRBV7-9 with TRBJ2-5, with D possibly TRBD2 on 6 matching bases. Germline CDR1 SEHNR, CDR2 FQNEAQ (reference sequence). This CDR3 spans 14 amino acids. Trimming removed 0 bases at V and 4 bases at J, with 9 bases between. CDR3 in DNA: TGTGCCAGCAGCTTAGCGGGAGGAGGAGAGACCCAGTACTTC. Its protein product is CASSLAGGGETQYF.

The rearrangement uses TRBV7-9 and TRBJ1-2, with 9 bases lining up with TRBD1. The germline gives CDR1 SEHNR, CDR2 FQNEAQ (reference sequence). After removal of 5 bases from V and 4 bases from J, the junction contained 8 bases not matched to a gene. The CDR3 totals 15 residues. CDR3 DNA sequence: TGTGCCAGCAGCCCCGGGACAGGGTTTTTCTATGGCTACACCTTC. It translates to CASSPGTGFFYGYTF.

This clone turned up a few times. In DNA, the CDR3 is TGTGCCAGCTCCCCTACTCAGGGTCGGGGGACTGAAGCTTTCTTT. As protein: CASSPTQGRGTEAFF. V usage is TRBV18 and J usage is TRBJ1-1; TRBD1 might be the D (5 bases). This CDR3 is 15 amino acids long. Germline lookup yields CDR1 KGHSH and CDR2 LQKENI. Trimming stripped 6 bases from V and 5 bases from J, with 19 bases between.

J is TRBJ1-1 and V is TRBV3-1 (or the pseudogene TRBV3-2); D call uncertain. The germline gives CDR1 LGHDT, CDR2 YNNKEL (reference sequence). V lost 4 bases to trimming and J lost 0 bases, with 6 bases between them. The CDR3 is 13 amino acids. The CDR3 DNA sequence: TGTGCCAGCAGCCTTGGGATGAACACTGAAGCTTTCTTT. Protein product: CASSLGMNTEAFF.

The chain uses TRBV5-4 and TRBJ2-1; 15 positions agree with TRBD2. V was pared by 5 bases and J by 9 bases, with 15 bases of the junction left unmatched. The V gene's germline CDR1 is SGHNT and CDR2 YYREEE (reference sequence). The length of the CDR3 is 18 residues. Here the CDR3 DNA reads TGTGCCAGCAGTACTGGACTAGCGGGAGGGCGGGGTAATCGTGAGCAGTTCTTC. This gives the protein CASSTGLAGGRGNREQFF.

The genes are TRBV20-1 and TRBJ2-3; the D gene could be TRBD1 or TRBD2 (5 bases each). This CDR3 contains 13 residues. The V gene's germline CDR1 is DFQATT and CDR2 SNEGSKA (reference sequence). Trimming pared 3 bases from V and 2 bases from J, leaving 9 bases between. CDR3 loop: CSASHGTTDTQYF. The CDR3 coding sequence is TGCAGTGCTAGTCACGGGACCACAGATACGCAGTATTTT.

The chain joins TRBV5-1 to TRBJ2-7, with D possibly TRBD2 on 6 matching bases. Trimming removed 3 bases from V and 6 bases from J, with 10 bases in between. CDR1 is SGHRS, CDR2 YFSETQ, per germline. CDR3 length equals 12 residues. The CDR3 DNA reads as TGCGCCAGCAGCTCTGGGACTGGCGAGCAGTACTTC. It is translated as CASSSGTGEQYF.

The V and J genes are TRBV11-2 and TRBJ2-2; 7 bases map to TRBD2. This CDR3 region has 13 residues. J was trimmed by 5 bases and V by 3 bases; bases with no gene match: 0. The V gene's germline CDR1 is SGHAT and CDR2 FQNNGV. For the CDR3, the DNA is TGTGCCAGCAGCTTCGGGGGGACCGGGGAGCTGTTTTTT. Translated, it gives CASSFGGTGELFF.

The chain is built from TRBV4-3 and TRBJ2-5, with TRBD2 identical over 11 bases. Germline CDR1 reads LGHNA; CDR2 reads YSLEER. V gave up 2 bases and J gave up 4 bases; unmatched junction bases: 3. There are 15 residues in the CDR3. CDR3 nucleotides: TGCGCCAGCAGCCAACTAGCGGGAGGTGGAGAGACCCAGTACTTC. Translation gives CASSQLAGGGETQYF.

This clone was observed a handful of times. The V and J genes are TRBV2 and TRBJ1-1, with 9 bases fitting TRBD1. CDR1 and CDR2 from the germline V gene are SNHLY and FYNNEI. V lost 11 bases, J lost 6 bases, and 10 bases stayed unmatched. The CDR3 is 13 amino acids. CDR3 sequence: CAVWDRVSPEAFF. CDR3 nucleotides: TGTGCCGTATGGGACAGGGTAAGTCCTGAAGCTTTCTTT.

V usage is TRBV18 and J usage is TRBJ2-1; D unresolved. The CDR3 extends over 16 amino acids. Germline CDR1 KGHSH, CDR2 LQKENI. V lost 0 bases, J lost 7 bases, and 16 bases lay in between. The CDR3 loop is CASSPPSVLSANEQFF. CDR3 nucleotide sequence: TGTGCCAGCTCACCACCGAGTGTTTTGTCGGCGAATGAGCAGTTCTTC.

This sequence joins TRBV19 and TRBJ1-3; D remains unclear. Germline CDR1 reads LNHDA; CDR2 reads SQIVND (reference sequence). The CDR3 extends over 14 amino acids. The V end lost 7 bases, the J end lost 0 bases, and 10 bases lay between the germline ends. The CDR3 sequence: CASKAQSSGNTIYF. In DNA form, the CDR3 reads TGTGCCAGTAAAGCACAGTCCTCTGGAAACACCATATATTTT. Complete variable domain (other parts from reference TRBV19 and TRBJ1-3): DGGITQSPKYLFRKEGQNVTLSCEQNLNHDAMYWYRQDPGQGLRLIYYSQIVNDFQKGDIAEGYSVSREKKESFPLTVTSAQKNPTAFYLCASKAQSSGNTIYFGEGSWLTVV.

This chain joins TRBV24-1 and TRBJ2-3, with D possibly being TRBD1 (6 bases). V was cut by 3 bases and J by 5 bases, with 11 bases left in between. CDR3 length equals 14 residues. The germline gives CDR1 KGHDR, CDR2 SFDVKD. The CDR3: CATSDVRGEDTQYF. DNA for the CDR3: TGTGCCACCAGTGATGTCAGGGGTGAAGATACGCAGTATTTT.

The chain recombines TRBV9 with TRBJ2-7; 9 nucleotides match TRBD1. The germline V gene has CDR1 SGDLS and CDR2 YYNGEE. The CDR3 totals 16 residues. J was trimmed by 2 bases and V by 2 bases; bases with no gene match: 8. CDR3 bases: TGTGCCAGCAGCGTCCCACAGGGGGCGGTCGCCTACGAGCAGTACTTC. Amino acids: CASSVPQGAVAYEQYF.

CDR3 nucleotides: TGTGCCAGCAGACCCAAGGGTAGGGGGCAAACTGAAGCTTTCTTT. As protein: CASRPKGRGQTEAFF. The rearrangement uses TRBV2 and TRBJ1-1; 7 bases are shared with TRBD1. The V and J ends lost 6 bases and 5 bases, in that order; junction bases with no gene match: 12. The germline V gene has CDR1 SNHLY and CDR2 FYNNEI. The CDR3 has 15 amino acids.

This rearrangement joins TRBV15 to TRBJ1-2, with D unresolved. This CDR3 region has 11 residues. V dropped 6 bases and J dropped 4 bases, with 6 bases sitting between them. CDR1 and CDR2 from the germline V gene are LNHNV and YYDKDF (reference sequence). The DNA of the CDR3 is TGTGCCACCAGTGGGAGCTATGGCTACACCTTC. Translation: CATSGSYGYTF.

The genes are TRBV27 and TRBJ1-5; D not certain. The CDR3 is 14 residues long. Germline V lookup: CDR1 MNHEY, CDR2 SMNVEV (reference sequence). The V and J ends lost 6 bases and 1 base respectively, with 10 bases between them. For the CDR3, the DNA is TGTGCCAGCAGGCCCGGAGGCAGCAATCAGCCCCAGCATTTT. Its protein product is CASRPGGSNQPQHF.

The CDR3 nucleotides are TGTGCCAGCAGCTACGGCATGAACACTGAAGCTTTCTTT. This gives the protein CASSYGMNTEAFF. This rearrangement joins TRBV5-4 to TRBJ1-1; D not resolved. There are 13 residues in the CDR3. Germline CDR1 reads SGHNT; CDR2 reads YYREEE (reference sequence). V was cut by 3 bases and J by 0 bases, with 6 bases left in between. The whole variable domain, remainder taken from reference TRBV5-4 and TRBJ1-1, is ETGVTQSPTHLIKTRGQQVTLRCSSQSGHNTVSWYQQALGQGPQFIFQYYREEENGRGNFPPRFSGLQFPNYSSELNVNALELDDSALYLCASSYGMNTEAFFGQGTRLTVV.

The J gene is TRBJ2-1, the V gene TRBV5-1; no firm D call. The V gene's germline CDR1 is SGHRS and CDR2 YFSETQ. CDR3 length equals 16 residues. Trimming pared 0 bases from V and 0 bases from J, leaving 10 bases between. In nucleotides, the CDR3 is TGCGCCAGCAGCTTGGACCCGGTTAGCTCCTACAATGAGCAGTTCTTC. This codes for CASSLDPVSSYNEQFF.

The rearrangement links TRBV11-2 to TRBJ2-2; the D gene is possibly TRBD2 (6 bases). Per the germline V gene, CDR1 is SGHAT and CDR2 is FQNNGV. The CDR3 has 16 residues. Trimming removed 1 base from V and 5 bases from J, with 14 bases in between. Here the CDR3 DNA reads TGTGCCAGCAGCTTAGTGCGCAGGAGGGTTACCGGGGAGCTGTTTTTT. Amino acid sequence: CASSLVRRRVTGELFF.

J is TRBJ1-6 and V is TRBV6-5; D not certain. Germline CDR1 reads MNHEY; CDR2 reads SVGAGI. The ends were cut back, 5 bases at V and 2 bases at J, with 10 bases in the middle. CDR3 size: 15 residues. The CDR3 bases are TGTGCCAGCAGTAGACCTAAACCCTATAATTCACCCCTCCACTTT. It yields the protein CASSRPKPYNSPLHF.

V gene TRBV7-6 combines with J gene TRBJ2-2; tentatively, D is TRBD2 (7 bases). Germline values: CDR1 SGHVS, CDR2 FNYEAQ. The CDR3 contains 17 residues. V lost 5 bases to trimming and J lost 6 bases, with 22 bases between them. The CDR3 region is CASSPTGSGRGAGELFF. CDR3 coding DNA: TGTGCCAGCAGCCCGACGGGAAGTGGGAGGGGGGCCGGGGAGCTGTTTTTT.